Each of the 28 T cell receptor beta chains below was sequenced from the same sample in a study of T-cell reconstitution after alpha-beta-depleted transplantation in children. For TCRbeta, the library was prepared with unique molecular identifiers. TCRdb itself ran the PCR reads through MiXCR, one entry per CDR3 protein. The sample holds 190,000 or so distinct CDR3 sequences, 13% to 15% seen once. The input for sequencing was PBMCs from the stem cell graft donor, taken from the stem cell graft. These receptors were taken from a human donor who donated a stem cell graft to a child with acute lymphoblastic leukemia.

This clonotype was observed at least ten times. The chain joins TRBV13 to TRBJ1-1; weak D call: TRBD1 (6 bases). Trimming removed 4 bases at V and 1 base at J, with 10 bases between. The V gene's germline CDR1 is PRHDT and CDR2 FYEKMQ (reference sequence). CDR3 length: 14 residues. The CDR3 here is CASSSMGQNTEAFF. The CDR3 DNA reads TGTGCCAGCAGCTCAATGGGACAGAACACTGAAGCTTTCTTT.

The rearrangement uses TRBV27 and TRBJ1-2; 10 nucleotides align to TRBD1. The V segment lost 3 bases and the J segment 8 bases; nucleotides outside the gene matches: 9. This CDR3 contains 15 residues. CDR1 is MNHEY and CDR2 is SMNVEV in the germline V gene (reference sequence). CDR3 region: CASSFSDRGYGGYTF. For the CDR3, the DNA is TGTGCCAGCAGTTTCTCGGACAGGGGGTACGGAGGCTACACCTTC.

Ten or more counts support this clonotype. The V call is TRBV11-2, the J call TRBJ2-1, with D unresolved. V shed 5 bases and J shed 7 bases, with 18 bases lying between them. The CDR3 length is 15 residues. Per germline, CDR1 SGHAT and CDR2 FQNNGV. CDR3 sequence (DNA): TGTGCCAGCAGCGTAAGGACGGCCCGGAATAATGAGCAGTTCTTC. Protein sequence: CASSVRTARNNEQFF.

This clonotype was recorded many times. The rearrangement joins TRBV5-4 to TRBJ2-5, with 10 positions matching TRBD1. Trimming at V came to 3 bases and at J to 5 bases, leaving 10 bases not matched to a gene. From germline, CDR1 is SGHNT and CDR2 YYREEE (reference sequence). The CDR3 consists of 16 residues. The CDR3 spells CASSYFPTGGKETQYF. CDR3 coding DNA: TGTGCCAGCAGCTATTTCCCGACAGGGGGCAAGGAGACCCAGTACTTC.

This clonotype was observed at least ten times. The V and J genes are TRBV6-1 and TRBJ1-5; D remains ambiguous. Germline-derived CDR1 and CDR2 are MNHNS and SASEGT. The CDR3 consists of 12 residues. V lost 7 bases to trimming and J lost 6 bases, with 10 bases between them. The CDR3 nucleotides read TGTGCCAGCAATCCCTCCGGTCAGCCCCAGCATTTT. Translation: CASNPSGQPQHF.

This clonotype appeared many times. The chain is built from TRBV25-1 and TRBJ1-4; D ambiguous. Per the germline V gene, CDR1 is MGHDK and CDR2 is SYGVNS. Trimming took off 1 base at V and 0 bases at J, with 9 bases between the two ends. The CDR3 is 16 amino acids. CDR3 DNA sequence: TGTGCCAGCAGTGAATCGTCAGTAGCAACTAATGAAAAACTGTTTTTT. It yields the protein CASSESSVATNEKLFF.

This clonotype was counted at least ten times. The chain links TRBV28 to TRBJ2-5; D is perhaps TRBD2 (6 bases). Germline loops: CDR1 MDHEN, CDR2 SYDVKM. The CDR3 loop spans 16 amino acids. V gave up 3 bases and J gave up 4 bases, with 18 bases separating them. Here the CDR3 DNA reads TGTGCCAGCAGTTTTCTCGCGGGCGGGGATGCAGAGACCCAGTACTTC. This gives the protein CASSFLAGGDAETQYF.

The table lists this clonotype with many counts. CDR3 DNA sequence: TGTGCCAGCAGCCCTAGGGGCGTAACCTGGAACCGGGAGACCCAGTACTTC. Its translation is CASSPRGVTWNRETQYF. The V and J genes are TRBV7-9 and TRBJ2-5; D might be TRBD1 (5 bases). Trimming took 5 bases from V and 5 from J, leaving 24 bases between them. The CDR3 loop spans 17 amino acids. Germline loops: CDR1 SEHNR, CDR2 FQNEAQ (reference sequence).

This clonotype was observed a handful of times. The V call is TRBV29-1, the J call TRBJ2-4; D is perhaps TRBD1 (6 bases). Germline CDR1 reads SQVTM; CDR2 reads ANQGSEA. CDR3 length equals 13 residues. V lost 4 bases and J 4 bases, leaving 11 bases between the germline ends. The CDR3 DNA reads as TGCAGCGTTGCAGGGGTAGAGAAAAACATTCAGTACTTC. Its protein is CSVAGVEKNIQYF.

This clonotype came up many times. The V gene is TRBV5-1, the J gene TRBJ2-3; 9 bases map to TRBD2. The germline CDR1 and CDR2 sequences are SGHRS and YFSETQ. Germline trimming cut 3 bases from V and 0 bases from J; bases unmatched to any gene: 8. CDR3 length equals 17 residues. CDR3 in amino acids: CASSSMTSGISTDTQYF. CDR3 DNA sequence: TGCGCCAGCAGCTCAATGACTAGCGGAATTAGCACAGATACGCAGTATTTT.

About this clonotype itself: A read error may account for a junction end that differs from germline. The CDR3: CSARELAGGYDDQFF. In DNA form, the CDR3 reads TGCAGTGCTAGGGAACTAGCGGGAGGATATGATGACCAGTTCTTC. This chain connects TRBV20-1 to TRBJ2-1; 12 bases fit TRBD2. Germline assignment: CDR1 DFQATT and CDR2 SNEGSKA (reference sequence). The CDR3 is 15 amino acids.

Ten or more counts support this clonotype. The CDR3 nucleotides read TGTGCCAGCAGTGAAAGCCTAGCGGGAGGGCCAGGGAGCGATGAGCAGTTCTTC. Its translation is CASSESLAGGPGSDEQFF. The rearrangement joins TRBV2 to TRBJ2-1; the match to TRBD2 covers 12 bases. The V gene's germline CDR1 is SNHLY and CDR2 FYNNEI. With V trimmed by 2 bases and J by 8 bases, 13 bases remained unmatched. CDR3 length equals 18 residues.

Notes on this clonotype: This may be a read error: a much more frequent sequence differs by one nucleotide. This rearrangement joins TRBV6-1 to TRBJ2-2, with unresolved D. The CDR3 totals 14 residues. Per the germline V gene, CDR1 is MNHNS and CDR2 is SASEGT. This chain's CDR3 is CTSSDDINTGELFF. The CDR3 region has the DNA TGTACCAGCAGTGACGACATAAACACCGGGGAGCTGTTTTTT.

This chain links TRBV29-1 with TRBJ2-1; the match to TRBD2 covers 9 bases. The V segment lost 2 bases and the J segment 9 bases; nucleotides outside the gene matches: 11. The CDR3 length is 15 residues. CDR1 and CDR2 (germline): SQVTM, ANQGSEA. The CDR3 is CSVELGGRAVGEQFF. The CDR3 region has the DNA TGCAGCGTTGAATTGGGCGGGAGGGCCGTTGGTGAGCAGTTCTTC.

J is TRBJ1-1 and V is TRBV11-2, with D possibly being TRBD1 (5 bases). Trimming left V 5 bases short and J 0 bases short, with 22 bases between. The germline V gene encodes CDR1 SGHAT and CDR2 FQNNGV. The CDR3 consists of 18 residues. Here the CDR3 DNA reads TGTGCCAGCAGCCGTGCCGTGGGAGGGGAGTGGGTGAACACTGAAGCTTTCTTT. As protein: CASSRAVGGEWVNTEAFF.

This clonotype was seen a few times. The J gene is TRBJ1-4, the V gene TRBV7-6; D is undetermined. The CDR3 runs 16 residues. Trimming left V 5 bases short and J 0 bases short, with 13 bases between. The germline V gene encodes CDR1 SGHVS and CDR2 FNYEAQ. CDR3 protein: CASSGLYSTTNEKLFF. CDR3 bases: TGTGCCAGCAGCGGTCTATATTCGACAACTAATGAAAAACTGTTTTTT.

This clonotype was recorded at least ten times. The chain employs TRBV21-1 and TRBJ1-2. TRBV21-1 is shown as a pseudogene. The CDR3 has 17 residues. CDR3 region: CASSMGGIRMMDYGYTF. Written as DNA, the CDR3 is TGTGCCAGCAGCATGGGGGGGATTAGGATGATGGACTATGGCTACACCTTC.

In its sample, this clonotype was seen many times. The chain links TRBV5-4 to TRBJ1-2, with unresolved D. The germline gives CDR1 SGHNT, CDR2 YYREEE (reference sequence). The V end lost 9 bases, the J end lost 3 bases, and 12 bases lay between the germline ends. This CDR3 region has 12 residues. In DNA, the CDR3 is TGTGCCATCTCCCGGGGAGACTATGGCTACACCTTC. This translates into CAISRGDYGYTF.

The chain links TRBV10-2 to TRBJ2-7; 8 bases line up with TRBD1. The trim removed 4 bases at V and 3 bases at J, leaving 5 bases unmatched. CDR1 and CDR2 (germline): WSHSY, SAAADI. CDR3 length equals 14 residues. The CDR3 is CASSAGGSFYEQYF. For the CDR3, the DNA is TGCGCCAGCAGTGCAGGGGGCTCCTTCTACGAGCAGTACTTC.

V gene TRBV4-1 combines with J gene TRBJ2-3; D ambiguous. This CDR3 comprises 13 residues. Germline CDR1 reads MGHRA; CDR2 reads YSYEKL. V was clipped by 4 bases and J by 5 bases, with 10 bases between them. The CDR3 nucleotides are TGCGCCAGCAGCCCCCTTTTGGAAGATACGCAGTATTTT. It translates to CASSPLLEDTQYF.

J is TRBJ1-1 and V is TRBV6-1, with D unclear. The germline V gene encodes CDR1 MNHNS and CDR2 SASEGT. The CDR3 length is 13 residues. The ends were cut back, 3 bases at V and 2 bases at J, with 7 bases in the middle. CDR3 protein: CASSDAGNTEAFF. Written as DNA, the CDR3 is TGTGCCAGCAGTGACGCAGGCAACACTGAAGCTTTCTTT.

This clonotype was seen many times. The rearrangement links TRBV27 to TRBJ1-5, with no clear D. This CDR3 region has 13 residues. V was cut by 5 bases and J by 7 bases, with 12 bases left in between. In germline, CDR1 is MNHEY, CDR2 SMNVEV (reference sequence). The CDR3 DNA reads as TGTGCCAGCAGTGCCACAACACGGCAGCCCCAGCATTTT. Translating gives CASSATTRQPQHF.

Ten or more counts support this clonotype. The rearrangement links TRBV12-3 or TRBV12-4 to TRBJ2-2, with TRBD1 matching 9 bases. With 3 bases clipped from V and 6 bases from J, the junction kept 8 bases outside the gene matches. The CDR3 length is 16 residues. Written as DNA, the CDR3 is TGTGCCAGCAGTTTTGAGGACAGGGGTTATCCCGGGGAGCTGTTTTTT. Its translation is CASSFEDRGYPGELFF.

This clonotype occurred a few times. The rearrangement joins TRBV20-1 to TRBJ2-1; 11 nucleotides align to TRBD2. The junction had 14 bases not matched to a gene; V was cut back by 6 bases and J by 7 bases. Germline V gene lookup returns CDR1 DFQATT and CDR2 SNEGSKA (reference sequence). The CDR3 runs 16 residues. The CDR3 spells CSAPRFSSGRWNEQFF. The CDR3 bases are TGCAGTGCCCCGCGATTCTCTAGCGGGAGGTGGAATGAGCAGTTCTTC.

This clonotype was counted only a few times. The chain employs TRBV4-1 and TRBJ1-5; D might be TRBD1 (5 bases). CDR1 is MGHRA, CDR2 YSYEKL, per germline. The CDR3 totals 17 residues. V was pared by 2 bases and J by 6 bases, with 20 bases between. The DNA of the CDR3 is TGCGCCAGCAGCCAATCCCCCGCAGGGACGCCCCTTCAGCCCCAGCATTTT. Translated, it gives CASSQSPAGTPLQPQHF.

The sample holds many counts of this clonotype. The gene calls are TRBV30 and TRBJ1-2; a possible D gene is TRBD1 (6 bases). Trimming cost V 3 bases and J 6 bases, with 14 bases left between them. Germline CDR1 GTSNPN, CDR2 SVGIG (reference sequence). The CDR3 loop spans 13 amino acids. CDR3 bases: TGTGCCTGGAGCCACAGGGCGCGAGATGGCTACACCTTC. Residues: CAWSHRARDGYTF.

V gene TRBV7-8 combines with J gene TRBJ2-1, with 8 positions matching TRBD2. The germline V gene has CDR1 SGHVS and CDR2 FQNEAQ. The CDR3 runs 13 residues. Germline trimming cut 4 bases from V and 6 bases from J; bases unmatched to any gene: 2. The CDR3 DNA follows: TGTGCCAGCAGCTGGACTAGCCCCAATGAGCAGTTCTTC. As protein: CASSWTSPNEQFF.

This clonotype came up many times. The CDR3 bases are TGCGCCAGCCGCTCAGGACTAGCGGAGTACAATGAGCAGTTCTTC. Protein product: CASRSGLAEYNEQFF. The chain has TRBV5-1 and TRBJ2-1; 10 bases align to TRBD2. The J segment lost 4 bases and the V segment lost 7 bases, leaving 8 bases of the junction unmatched. Germline assignment: CDR1 SGHRS and CDR2 YFSETQ. This CDR3 comprises 15 residues.